This TCR beta chain was captured by sequencing in a study of radiotherapy plus CTLA-4 blockade in lung cancer. Study-wide points: Tumor-origin TCR clones grew in blood after radiotherapy plus ipilimumab. Reportedly, early blood T cell clone dynamics best predicted response, with interferon-beta.

The assay was immunoSEQ multiplex PCR, and TCRdb's table has in-frame clones only and misses some. The sample lists approximately 28,000 clones, roughly 71% seen once, with approximately 24% in the top ten. After removal of 3 bases from V and 0 bases from J, the junction contained 2 bases not matched to a gene. The CDR3 loop spans 18 amino acids. Germline V gene data show CDR1 as LNHDA and CDR2 as SQIVND (reference sequence). This clone was counted between two and nine times. The antigen is not known. The clonotype was recovered from a human donor with non-small cell lung cancer that progressed on radiotherapy plus ipilimumab. The sample here was peripheral blood, taken from a patient treated with radiotherapy plus ipilimumab. The rearrangement links TRBV19 to TRBJ2-6; the match to TRBD2 covers 13 bases. The CDR3 nucleotides read TGTGCCAGTAGTATGGGACTAGCGGGAAGCTCTGGGGCCAACGTCCTGACTTTC. Its protein is CASSMGLAGSSGANVLTF.